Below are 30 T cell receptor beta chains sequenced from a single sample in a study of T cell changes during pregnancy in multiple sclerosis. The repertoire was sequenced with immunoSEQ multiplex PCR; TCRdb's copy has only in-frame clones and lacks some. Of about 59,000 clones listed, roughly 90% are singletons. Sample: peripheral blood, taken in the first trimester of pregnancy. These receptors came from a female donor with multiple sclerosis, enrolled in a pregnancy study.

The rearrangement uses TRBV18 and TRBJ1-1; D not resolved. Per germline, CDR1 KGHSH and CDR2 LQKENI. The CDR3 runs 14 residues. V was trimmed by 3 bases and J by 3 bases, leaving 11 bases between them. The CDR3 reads CASSPGPGDTEAFF. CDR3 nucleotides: TGTGCCAGCTCACCCGGCCCCGGAGACACTGAAGCTTTCTTT.

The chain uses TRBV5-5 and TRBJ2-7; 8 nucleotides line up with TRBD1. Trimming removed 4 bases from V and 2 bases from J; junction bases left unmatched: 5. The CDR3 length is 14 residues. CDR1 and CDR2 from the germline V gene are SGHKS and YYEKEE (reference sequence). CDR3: CASSQTGVPYEQYF. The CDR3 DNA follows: TGTGCCAGCAGCCAGACAGGGGTTCCCTACGAGCAGTACTTC. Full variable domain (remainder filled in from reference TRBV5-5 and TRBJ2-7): DAGVTQSPTHLIKTRGQQVTLRCSPISGHKSVSWYQQVLGQGPQFIFQYYEKEERGRGNFPDRFSARQFPNYSSELNVNALLLGDSALYLCASSQTGVPYEQYFGPGTRLTVT.

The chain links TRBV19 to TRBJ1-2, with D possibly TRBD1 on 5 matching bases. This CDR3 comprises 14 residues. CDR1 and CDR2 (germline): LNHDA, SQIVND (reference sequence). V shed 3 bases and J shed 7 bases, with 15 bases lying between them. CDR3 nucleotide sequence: TGTGCCAGTAGTATTGTCCGGCAGGGCTCTGGCTACACCTTC. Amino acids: CASSIVRQGSGYTF.

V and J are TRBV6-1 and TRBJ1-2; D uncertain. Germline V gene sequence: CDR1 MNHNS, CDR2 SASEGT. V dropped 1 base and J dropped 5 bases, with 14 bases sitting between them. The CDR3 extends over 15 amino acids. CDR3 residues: CASSEGSVPLYGYTF. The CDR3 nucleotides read TGTGCCAGCAGTGAAGGTTCCGTCCCCCTTTATGGCTACACCTTC.

DNA of the CDR3: TGTGCCAGCAGCTTAGAGGCAGGAGGACCCTACGAGCAGTACTTC. Translating gives CASSLEAGGPYEQYF. The chain combines TRBV11-3 with TRBJ2-7; D might be TRBD2 (5 bases). With 0 bases removed from V and 2 bases from J, the gap between germline ends came to 11 bases. Germline assignment: CDR1 SGHNT and CDR2 YENEEA. The length of the CDR3 is 15 residues.

The CDR3, as DNA: TGTGCCAGCAGCCAAGAGACTAGCGGGGCCTACAATGAGCAGTTCTTC. It is translated as CASSQETSGAYNEQFF. The rearrangement links TRBV4-2 to TRBJ2-1; TRBD2 aligns across 11 bases. The CDR3 is 16 residues long. Looked up from germline, CDR1 is LGHNA and CDR2 is YNFKEQ. V trimming: 0 bases; J trimming: 2 bases; junction bases outside the gene matches: 0.

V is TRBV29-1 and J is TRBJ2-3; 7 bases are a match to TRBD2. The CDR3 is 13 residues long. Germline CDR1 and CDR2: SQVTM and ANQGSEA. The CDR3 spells CTGTTMNTDTQYF. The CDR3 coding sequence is TGCACCGGGACTACAATGAACACAGATACGCAGTATTTT.

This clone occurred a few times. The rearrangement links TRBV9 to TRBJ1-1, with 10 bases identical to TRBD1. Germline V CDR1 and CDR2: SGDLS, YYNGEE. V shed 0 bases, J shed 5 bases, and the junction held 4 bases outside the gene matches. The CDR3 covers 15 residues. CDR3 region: CASSVEDRGRTEAFF. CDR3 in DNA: TGTGCCAGCAGCGTAGAAGACAGGGGGCGGACTGAAGCTTTCTTT.

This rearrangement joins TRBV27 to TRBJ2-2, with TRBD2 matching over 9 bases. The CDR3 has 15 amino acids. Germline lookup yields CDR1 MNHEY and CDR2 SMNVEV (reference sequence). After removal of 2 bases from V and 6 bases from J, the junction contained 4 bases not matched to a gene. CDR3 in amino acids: CASSLRAGGAGELFF. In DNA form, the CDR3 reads TGTGCCAGCAGTTTACGAGCGGGAGGCGCCGGGGAGCTGTTTTTT.

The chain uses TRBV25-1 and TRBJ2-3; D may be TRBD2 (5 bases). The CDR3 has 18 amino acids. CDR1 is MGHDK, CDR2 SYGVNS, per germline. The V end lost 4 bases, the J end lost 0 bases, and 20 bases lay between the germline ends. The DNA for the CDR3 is TGTGCCAGCAGTGTGAGCATGGTAACGGACTCTAGCACAGATACGCAGTATTTT. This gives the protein CASSVSMVTDSSTDTQYF.

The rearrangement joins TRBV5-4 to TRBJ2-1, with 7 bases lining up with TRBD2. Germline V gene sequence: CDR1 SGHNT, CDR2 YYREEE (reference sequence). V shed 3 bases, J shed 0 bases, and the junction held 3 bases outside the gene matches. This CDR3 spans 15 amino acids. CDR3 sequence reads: CASSSGTTSYNEQFF. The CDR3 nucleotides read TGTGCCAGCAGCTCTGGGACTACCTCCTACAATGAGCAGTTCTTC.

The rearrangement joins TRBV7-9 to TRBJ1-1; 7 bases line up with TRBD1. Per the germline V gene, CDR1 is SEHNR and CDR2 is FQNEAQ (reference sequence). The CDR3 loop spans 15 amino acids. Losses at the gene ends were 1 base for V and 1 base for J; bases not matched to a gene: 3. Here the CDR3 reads CASSLVGTENTEAFF. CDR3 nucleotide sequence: TGTGCCAGCAGCTTAGTTGGGACAGAGAACACTGAAGCTTTCTTT. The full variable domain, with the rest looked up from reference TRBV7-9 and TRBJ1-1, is DTGVSQNPRHKITKRGQNVTFRCDPISEHNRLYWYRQTLGQGPEFLTYFQNEAQLEKSRLLSDRFSAERPKGSFSTLEIQRTEQGDSAMYLCASSLVGTENTEAFFGQGTRLTVV.

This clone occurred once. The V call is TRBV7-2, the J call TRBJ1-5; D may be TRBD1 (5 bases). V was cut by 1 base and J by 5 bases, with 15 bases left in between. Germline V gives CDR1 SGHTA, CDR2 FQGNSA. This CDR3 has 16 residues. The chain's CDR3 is CASSLVVGRGDQPQHF. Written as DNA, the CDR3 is TGTGCCAGCAGCTTAGTTGTGGGGCGAGGAGATCAGCCCCAGCATTTT.

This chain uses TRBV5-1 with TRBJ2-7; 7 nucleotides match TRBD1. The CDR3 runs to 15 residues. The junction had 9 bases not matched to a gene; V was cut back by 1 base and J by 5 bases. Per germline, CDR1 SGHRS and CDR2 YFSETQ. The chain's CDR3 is CASSLKLATGNEQYF. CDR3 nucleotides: TGCGCCAGCAGCTTGAAACTTGCGACAGGGAACGAGCAGTACTTC.

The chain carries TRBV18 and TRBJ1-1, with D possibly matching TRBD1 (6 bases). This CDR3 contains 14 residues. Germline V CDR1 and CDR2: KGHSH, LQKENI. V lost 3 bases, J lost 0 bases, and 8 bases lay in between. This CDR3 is CASSPGQLNTEAFF. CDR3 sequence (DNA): TGTGCCAGCTCACCCGGACAGCTGAACACTGAAGCTTTCTTT.

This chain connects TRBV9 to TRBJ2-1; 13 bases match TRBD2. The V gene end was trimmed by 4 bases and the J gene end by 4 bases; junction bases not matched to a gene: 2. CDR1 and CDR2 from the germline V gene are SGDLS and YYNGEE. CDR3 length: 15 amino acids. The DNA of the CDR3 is TGTGCCAGCAGCAGGACTAGCGGGAGTTACAATGAGCAGTTCTTC. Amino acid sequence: CASSRTSGSYNEQFF.

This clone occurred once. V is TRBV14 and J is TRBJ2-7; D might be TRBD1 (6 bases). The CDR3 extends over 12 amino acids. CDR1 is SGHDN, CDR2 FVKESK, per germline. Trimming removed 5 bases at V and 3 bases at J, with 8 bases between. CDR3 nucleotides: TGTGCCAGCAGCTCACAGGGCTACGAGCAGTACTTC. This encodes CASSSQGYEQYF.

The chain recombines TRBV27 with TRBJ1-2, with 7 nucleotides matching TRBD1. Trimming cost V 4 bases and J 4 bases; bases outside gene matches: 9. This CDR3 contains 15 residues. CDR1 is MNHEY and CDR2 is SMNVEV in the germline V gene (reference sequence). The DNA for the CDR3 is TGTGCCAGCAGTTCTGCTCCGGGACAGAGCTATGGCTACACCTTC. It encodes CASSSAPGQSYGYTF.

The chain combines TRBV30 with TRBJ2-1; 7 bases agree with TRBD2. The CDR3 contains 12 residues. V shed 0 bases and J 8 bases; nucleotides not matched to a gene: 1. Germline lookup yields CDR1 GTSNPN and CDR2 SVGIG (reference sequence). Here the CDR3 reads CAWSVRGDEQFF. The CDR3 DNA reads TGTGCCTGGAGTGTACGGGGGGATGAGCAGTTCTTC.

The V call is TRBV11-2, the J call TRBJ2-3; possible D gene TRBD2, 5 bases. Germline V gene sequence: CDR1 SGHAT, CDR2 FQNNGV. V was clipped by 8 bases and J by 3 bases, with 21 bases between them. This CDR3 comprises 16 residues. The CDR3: CASQAASSRVTDTQYF. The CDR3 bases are TGTGCCAGCCAAGCAGCTTCGTCGAGGGTAACAGATACGCAGTATTTT. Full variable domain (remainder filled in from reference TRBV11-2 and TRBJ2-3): EAGVAQSPRYKIIEKRQSVAFWCNPISGHATLYWYQQILGQGPKLLIQFQNNGVVDDSQLPKDRFSAERLKGVDSTLKIQPAKLEDSAVYLCASQAASSRVTDTQYFGPGTRLTVL.

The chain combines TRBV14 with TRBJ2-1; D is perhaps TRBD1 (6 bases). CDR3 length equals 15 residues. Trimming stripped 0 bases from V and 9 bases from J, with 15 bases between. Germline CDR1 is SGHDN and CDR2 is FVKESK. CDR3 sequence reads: CASSQDIYRESEQFF. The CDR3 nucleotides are TGTGCCAGCAGCCAAGATATTTACAGGGAAAGTGAGCAGTTCTTC.

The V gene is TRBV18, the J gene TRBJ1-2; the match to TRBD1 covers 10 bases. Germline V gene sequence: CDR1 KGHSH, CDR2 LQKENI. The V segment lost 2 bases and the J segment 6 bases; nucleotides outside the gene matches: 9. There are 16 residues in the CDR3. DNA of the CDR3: TGTGCCAGCTCACCAGGGACAGGGGTTCTGAAGGATGGCTACACCTTC. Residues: CASSPGTGVLKDGYTF.

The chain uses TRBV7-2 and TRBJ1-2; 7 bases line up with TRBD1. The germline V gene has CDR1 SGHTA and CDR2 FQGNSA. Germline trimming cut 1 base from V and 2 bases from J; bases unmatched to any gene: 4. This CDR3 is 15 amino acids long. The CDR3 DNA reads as TGTGCCAGCAGCTTAGATAACAGGGGAAACTATGGCTACACCTTC. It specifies CASSLDNRGNYGYTF.

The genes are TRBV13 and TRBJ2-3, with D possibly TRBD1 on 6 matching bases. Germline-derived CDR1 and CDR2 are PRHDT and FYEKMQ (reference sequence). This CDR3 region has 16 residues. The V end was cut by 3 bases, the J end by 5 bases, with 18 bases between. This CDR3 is CASSFPQRTAQDTQYF. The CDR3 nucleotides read TGTGCCAGCAGCTTCCCCCAAAGGACAGCCCAAGATACGCAGTATTTT.

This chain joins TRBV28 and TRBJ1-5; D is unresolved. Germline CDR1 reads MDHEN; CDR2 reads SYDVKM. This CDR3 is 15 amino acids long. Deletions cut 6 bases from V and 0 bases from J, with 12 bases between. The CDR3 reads CASRTGDISNQPQHF. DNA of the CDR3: TGTGCCAGCAGAACGGGTGATATTAGCAATCAGCCCCAGCATTTT.

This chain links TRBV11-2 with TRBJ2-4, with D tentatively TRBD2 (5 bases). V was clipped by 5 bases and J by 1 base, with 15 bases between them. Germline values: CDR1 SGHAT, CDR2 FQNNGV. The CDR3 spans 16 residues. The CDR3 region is CASSTALVSAKNIQYF. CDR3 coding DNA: TGTGCCAGCAGCACCGCACTAGTTTCCGCCAAAAACATTCAGTACTTC.

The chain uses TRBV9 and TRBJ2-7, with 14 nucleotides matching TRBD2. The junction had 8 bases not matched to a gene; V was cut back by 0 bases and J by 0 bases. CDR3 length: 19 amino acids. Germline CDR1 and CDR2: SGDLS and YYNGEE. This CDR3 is CASSVAAGTSGGDSYEQYF. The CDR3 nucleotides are TGTGCCAGCAGCGTAGCCGCCGGGACTAGCGGGGGAGACTCCTACGAGCAGTACTTC.

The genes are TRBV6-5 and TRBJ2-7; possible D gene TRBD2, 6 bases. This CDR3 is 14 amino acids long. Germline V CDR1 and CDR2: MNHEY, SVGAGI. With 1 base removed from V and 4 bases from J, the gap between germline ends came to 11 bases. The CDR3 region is CASSYFRESYEQYF. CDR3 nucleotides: TGTGCCAGCAGTTACTTCCGGGAGTCGTACGAGCAGTACTTC.

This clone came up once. In nucleotides, the CDR3 is TGTGCCAGCAGCTCATATACGTCCACTAGCGGGAGTACCGGGGAGCTGTTTTTT. Translation gives CASSSYTSTSGSTGELFF. This chain connects TRBV11-3 to TRBJ2-2, with 11 bases identical to TRBD2. Unmatched junction bases numbered 12, after V lost 4 bases and J lost 5 bases. Germline V lookup: CDR1 SGHNT, CDR2 YENEEA. CDR3 length: 18 amino acids.

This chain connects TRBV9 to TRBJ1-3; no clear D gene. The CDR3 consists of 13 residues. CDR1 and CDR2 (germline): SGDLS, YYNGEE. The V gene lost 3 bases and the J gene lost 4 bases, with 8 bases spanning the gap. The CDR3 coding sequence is TGTGCCAGCAGCGAAAGCCCCGGAAACACCATATATTTT. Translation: CASSESPGNTIYF.